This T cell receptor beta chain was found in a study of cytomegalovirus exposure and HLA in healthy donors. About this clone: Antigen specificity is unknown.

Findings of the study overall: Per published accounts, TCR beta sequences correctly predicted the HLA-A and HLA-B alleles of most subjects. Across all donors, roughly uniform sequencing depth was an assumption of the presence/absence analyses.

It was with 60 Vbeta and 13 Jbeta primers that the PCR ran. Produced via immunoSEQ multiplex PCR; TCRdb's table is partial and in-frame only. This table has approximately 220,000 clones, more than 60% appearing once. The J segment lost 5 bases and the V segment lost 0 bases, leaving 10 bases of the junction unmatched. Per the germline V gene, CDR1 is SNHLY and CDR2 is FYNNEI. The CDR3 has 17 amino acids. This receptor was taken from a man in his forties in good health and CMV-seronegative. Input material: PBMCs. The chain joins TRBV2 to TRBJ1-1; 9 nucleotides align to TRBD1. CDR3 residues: CASSEALGTGKVTEAFF. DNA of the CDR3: TGTGCCAGCAGTGAAGCGCTGGGGACAGGGAAGGTAACTGAAGCTTTCTTT.